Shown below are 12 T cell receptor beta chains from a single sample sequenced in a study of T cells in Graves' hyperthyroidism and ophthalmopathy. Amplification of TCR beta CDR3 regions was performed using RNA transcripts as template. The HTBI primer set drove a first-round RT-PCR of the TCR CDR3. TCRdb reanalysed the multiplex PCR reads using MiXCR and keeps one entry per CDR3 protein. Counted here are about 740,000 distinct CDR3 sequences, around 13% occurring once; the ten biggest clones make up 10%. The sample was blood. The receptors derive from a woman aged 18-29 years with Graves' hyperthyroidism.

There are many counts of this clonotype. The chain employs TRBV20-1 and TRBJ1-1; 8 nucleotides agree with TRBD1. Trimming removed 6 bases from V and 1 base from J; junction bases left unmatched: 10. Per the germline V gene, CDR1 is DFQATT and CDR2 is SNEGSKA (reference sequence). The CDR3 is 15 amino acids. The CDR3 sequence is CSADTSGGRNTEAFF. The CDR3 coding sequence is TGCAGTGCGGATACCTCAGGGGGCAGGAACACTGAAGCTTTCTTT.

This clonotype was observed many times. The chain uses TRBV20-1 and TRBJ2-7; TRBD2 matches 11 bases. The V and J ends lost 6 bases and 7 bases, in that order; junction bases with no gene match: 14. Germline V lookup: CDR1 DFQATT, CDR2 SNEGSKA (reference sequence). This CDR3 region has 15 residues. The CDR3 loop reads CSARPATSGNAEQYF. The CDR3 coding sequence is TGCAGTGCCAGACCCGCGACTAGCGGGAACGCAGAGCAGTACTTC.

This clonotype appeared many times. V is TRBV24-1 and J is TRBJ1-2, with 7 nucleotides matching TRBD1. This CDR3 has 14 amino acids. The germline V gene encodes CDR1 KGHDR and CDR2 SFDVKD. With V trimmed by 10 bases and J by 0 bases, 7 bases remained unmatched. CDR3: CATQGGTANYGYTF. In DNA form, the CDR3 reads TGTGCCACTCAGGGCGGGACAGCTAACTATGGCTACACCTTC.

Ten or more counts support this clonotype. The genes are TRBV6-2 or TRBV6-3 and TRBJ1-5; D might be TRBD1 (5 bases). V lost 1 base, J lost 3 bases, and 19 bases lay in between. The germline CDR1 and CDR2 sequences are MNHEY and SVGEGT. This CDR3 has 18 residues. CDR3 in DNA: TGTGCCAGCAGTTACTTTTCCGGACAAGTTGCCCTCAATCAGCCCCAGCATTTT. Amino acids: CASSYFSGQVALNQPQHF.

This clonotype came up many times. DNA of the CDR3: TGTGCCTGGAGTGTAAGGCCGGCCGGGGAGCTGTTTTTT. This translates into CAWSVRPAGELFF. V and J are TRBV30 and TRBJ2-2; D is unclear. Germline V CDR1 and CDR2: GTSNPN, SVGIG (reference sequence). This CDR3 comprises 13 residues. Between the trimmed V and J ends, which lost 0 bases and 6 bases, there was a span of 8 bases.

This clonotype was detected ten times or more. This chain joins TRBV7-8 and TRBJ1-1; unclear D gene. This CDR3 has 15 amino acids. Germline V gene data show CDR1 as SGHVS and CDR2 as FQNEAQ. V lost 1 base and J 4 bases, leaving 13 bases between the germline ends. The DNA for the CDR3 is TGTGCCAGCAGCTTAGGGAGATCGGGCTCCACTGAAGCTTTCTTT. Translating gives CASSLGRSGSTEAFF.

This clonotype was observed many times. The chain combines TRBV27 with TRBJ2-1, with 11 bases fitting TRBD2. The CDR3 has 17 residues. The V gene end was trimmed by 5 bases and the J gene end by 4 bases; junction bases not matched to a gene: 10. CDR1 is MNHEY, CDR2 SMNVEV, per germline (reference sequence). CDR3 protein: CASSTAGSGRVYNEQFF. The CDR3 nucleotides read TGTGCCAGCAGTACCGCGGGTAGCGGGAGGGTGTACAATGAGCAGTTCTTC.

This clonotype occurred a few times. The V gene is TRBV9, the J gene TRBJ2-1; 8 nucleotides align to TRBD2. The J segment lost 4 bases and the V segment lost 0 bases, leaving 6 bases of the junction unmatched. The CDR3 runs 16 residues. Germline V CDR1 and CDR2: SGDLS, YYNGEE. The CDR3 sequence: CASSVVSGGPYNEQFF. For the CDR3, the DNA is TGTGCCAGCAGCGTAGTTTCGGGAGGGCCATACAATGAGCAGTTCTTC.

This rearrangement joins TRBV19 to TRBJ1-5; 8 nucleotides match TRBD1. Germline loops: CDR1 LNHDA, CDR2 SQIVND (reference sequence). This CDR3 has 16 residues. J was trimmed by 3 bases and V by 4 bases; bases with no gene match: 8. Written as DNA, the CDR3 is TGTGCCAGTAGTACCCCCGGGGACAGGTACAATCAGCCCCAGCATTTT. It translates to CASSTPGDRYNQPQHF.

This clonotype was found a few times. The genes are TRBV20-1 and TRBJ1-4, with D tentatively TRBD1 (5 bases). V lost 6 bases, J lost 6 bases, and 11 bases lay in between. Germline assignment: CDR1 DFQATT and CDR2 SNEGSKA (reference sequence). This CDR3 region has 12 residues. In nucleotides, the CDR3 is TGCAGTGCCGGGACGGATTATGAAAAACTGTTTTTT. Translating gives CSAGTDYEKLFF.

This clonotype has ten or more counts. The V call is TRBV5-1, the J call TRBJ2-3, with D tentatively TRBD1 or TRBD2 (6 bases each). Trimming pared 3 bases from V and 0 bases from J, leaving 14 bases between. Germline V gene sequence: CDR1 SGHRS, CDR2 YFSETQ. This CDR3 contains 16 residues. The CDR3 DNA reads TGCGCCAGCAGCTCGGATAGGAGGGGGAGCACAGATACGCAGTATTTT. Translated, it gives CASSSDRRGSTDTQYF.

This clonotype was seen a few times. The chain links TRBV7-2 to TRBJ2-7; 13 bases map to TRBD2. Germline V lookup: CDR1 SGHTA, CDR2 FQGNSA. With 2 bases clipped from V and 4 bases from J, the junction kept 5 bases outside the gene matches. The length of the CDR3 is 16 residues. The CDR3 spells CASSLQLAGGPYEQYF. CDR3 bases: TGTGCCAGCAGCTTACAACTAGCGGGAGGGCCTTACGAGCAGTACTTC.